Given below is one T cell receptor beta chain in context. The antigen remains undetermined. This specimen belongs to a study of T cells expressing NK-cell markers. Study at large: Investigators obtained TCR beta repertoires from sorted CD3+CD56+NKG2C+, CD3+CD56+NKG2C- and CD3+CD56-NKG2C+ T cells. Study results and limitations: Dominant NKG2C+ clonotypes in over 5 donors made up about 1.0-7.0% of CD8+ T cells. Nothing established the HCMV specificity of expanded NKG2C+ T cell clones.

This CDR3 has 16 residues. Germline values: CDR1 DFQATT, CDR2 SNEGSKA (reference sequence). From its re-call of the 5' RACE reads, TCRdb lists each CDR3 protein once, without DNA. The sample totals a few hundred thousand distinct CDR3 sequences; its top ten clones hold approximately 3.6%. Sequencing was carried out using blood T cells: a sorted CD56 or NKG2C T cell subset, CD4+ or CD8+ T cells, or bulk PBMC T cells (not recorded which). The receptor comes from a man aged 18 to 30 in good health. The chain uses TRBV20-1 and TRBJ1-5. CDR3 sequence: CSASIGIPRVNEPQHF.